This T cell receptor beta chain was captured by sequencing in a study of blood T cell repertoires in COVID-19. In the study overall: Samples came from the United States, Italy and Spain, spanning acute and convalescent COVID-19. The analysed material was cDNA or gDNA that came from T cells, B-cell-depleted T cells, or PBMCs.

V gave up 5 bases and J gave up 1 base; unmatched junction bases: 4. Germline V gene sequence: CDR1 SGHNT, CDR2 YYREEE (reference sequence). The CDR3 consists of 15 residues. Cohorts were determined from participant-reported clinical history. Two negative PCRs, clearance, or symptom resolution were required of recovered Cohort 3 donors. The table lists this clone with a few counts. The assay was immunoSEQ multiplex PCR, and TCRdb's table has in-frame clones only and misses some. Found here are 490,000 or so clones, more than 75% of them singletons; the top ten hold about 2%. The chain uses TRBV5-4 and TRBJ2-1; 9 bases are a match to TRBD2. This receptor was obtained from a middle-aged woman who had recovered from COVID-19. Sequenced material: PBMCs or T cells enriched from blood (not recorded which). The CDR3 loop reads CASSSSGISYNEQFF. CDR3 nucleotide sequence: TGTGCCAGCAGTTCTAGCGGGATATCCTACAATGAGCAGTTCTTC.